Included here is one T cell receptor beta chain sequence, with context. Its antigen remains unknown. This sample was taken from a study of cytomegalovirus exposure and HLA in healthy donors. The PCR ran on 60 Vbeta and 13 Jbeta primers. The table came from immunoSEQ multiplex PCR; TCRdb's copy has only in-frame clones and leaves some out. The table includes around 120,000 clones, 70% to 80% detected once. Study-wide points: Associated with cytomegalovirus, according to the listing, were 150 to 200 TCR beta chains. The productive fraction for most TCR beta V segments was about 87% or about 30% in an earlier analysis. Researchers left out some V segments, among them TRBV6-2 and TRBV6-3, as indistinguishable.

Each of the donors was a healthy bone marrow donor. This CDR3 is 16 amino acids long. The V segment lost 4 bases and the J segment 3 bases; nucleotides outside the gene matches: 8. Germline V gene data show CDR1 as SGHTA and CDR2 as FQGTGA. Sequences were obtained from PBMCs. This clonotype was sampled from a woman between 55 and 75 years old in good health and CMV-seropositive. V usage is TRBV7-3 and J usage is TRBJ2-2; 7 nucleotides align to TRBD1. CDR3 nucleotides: TGTGCCAGCAGCTCGCGACAGGGCCCGTACACCGGGGAGCTGTTTTTT. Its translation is CASSSRQGPYTGELFF.